This T cell receptor (beta chain) was recovered during a study of shared clonotypes between healthy human individuals. Tens of thousands of T cell genomes, or around 200 ng DNA, went into the sorted-subset replicate PCRs. Libraries were prepared by immunoSEQ multiplex PCR; TCRdb keeps only in-frame clonotypes and omits some of them. The data contain about 690,000 clones, around 90% of them singletons. Sequenced sample: memory CD8+ T cells from PBMCs. Subset defined: CD45RO+ cells pooled with CCR7-negative TemRA cells. The sequence derives from a man between 18 and 29 years old in good health. Some clones in this sample may be carry-over from other donors' samples.

The CDR3 DNA sequence: TGTGCCAGCAGAGACCGGACAGGGAGGGGGGAGCTGTTTTTT. This codes for CASRDRTGRGELFF. The rearrangement joins TRBV27 to TRBJ2-2, with TRBD1 matching over 8 bases. V was clipped by 6 bases and J by 8 bases; unmatched bases: 8. From germline, CDR1 is MNHEY and CDR2 SMNVEV (reference sequence). CDR3 length equals 14 residues.